The rows below give T cell receptor beta chains drawn from one sample of a study of immune evolution from preneoplasia to lung adenocarcinoma. Using immunoSEQ multiplex PCR, the repertoire was profiled, and TCRdb retains in-frame clones only, with some absent. The table lists about 6,300 clones, approximately 80% of them singletons. Sequencing was performed on FFPE minimally invasive lung adenocarcinoma tissue. The source of these receptors is a person between 55 and 80 years old with lung adenocarcinoma. The CDR3 runs from the conserved cysteine through the conserved F or W. D genes are given only for firm matches. For some rows the clone size is stated as once, few or many, or as a class when expanded; others skip it.

>TRBJ1-5|NA|TRBD1|TRBV6-1
TGTGCCAGCACTTCGGGACAGGGCTTGAATCAGCCTCAGCATTTT
CASTSGQGLNQPQHF
>TRBJ2-5|NA|TRBD1|TRBV5-1
TGCGCCAGCAGCTTGGAGGGGGCAGAGACCCAGTACTTC
CASSLEGAETQYF
>TRBJ1-5|NA|NA|TRBV6-4
TGTGGGGGGAACGGCGGAGAAAGCAATCAGCCCCAGCATTTT
CGGNGGESNQPQHF
>TRBJ2-6|NA|TRBD2|TRBV19
TGTGCCAGTAGTATAGTAGGCCCTCGGGGACTAGCTGTAACTGGGGCCAACGTCCTGACTTTC
CASSIVGPRGLAVTGANVLTF
>TRBJ2-2|NA|NA|TRBV28
TGTGCCAGCAGTTTATTAGGGGTTAACACCGGGGAGCTGTTTTTT
CASSLLGVNTGELFF
>TRBJ2-5|NA|TRBD2|TRBV4-1
TGCGCCAGCAGCCAAGATCGGAGACTAGCGGCACAAGAGACCCAGTACTTC
CASSQDRRLAAQETQYF
>TRBJ2-3|NA|TRBD1|TRBV29-1
TGCAGCGTTGGCGACAGGGGTACAACAGATACGCAGTATTTT
CSVGDRGTTDTQYF
>TRBJ2-5|NA|TRBD2|TRBV2
TGTGCCAGCAGTGTTCTAGCGGGAGGAGAGACCCAGTACTTC
CASSVLAGGETQYF
>TRBJ2-2|NA|TRBD2|TRBV28
TGTGCCAGCAGTTTGGGACTAGCTAGGAACACCGGGGAGCTGTTTTTT
CASSLGLARNTGELFF
>TRBJ2-1|NA|TRBD2|TRBV27
TGTGCCAGCAGTTTAGGTCCAGCGGGGAGCTATGAGCAGTTCTTC
CASSLGPAGSYEQFF
>TRBJ2-1|NA|TRBD2|TRBV10-1
TGCGCCAGCAGTGAAGGACTAGCGGGACCGGCGGCCGAGAAGTTCTTC
CASSEGLAGPAAEKFF
>TRBJ2-1|NA|NA|TRBV25-1
TGTGCCAGCAGTGAATATAAAGGGTCGGGGAATGAGCAGTTCTTC
CASSEYKGSGNEQFF
>TRBJ1-5|once|NA|TRBV2
TGTGCCAGCAGTGCTAACGAGGATCAGCCCCAGCATTTT
CASSANEDQPQHF
>TRBJ2-1|few|TRBD2|TRBV6-6
TGTGCCAGCAGCCCCCCCCTAGCGGGAACCAATGAGCAGTTCTTC
CASSPPLAGTNEQFF
>TRBJ2-5|NA|TRBD1|TRBV19
TGTGCCAGTAGTACACAGGGGGGACTCCAAGAGACCCAGTACTTC
CASSTQGGLQETQYF
>TRBJ2-7|NA|TRBD1|TRBV28
TGTGCCAGCAGGCCTACAGGGGTTGGATCCTACGAGCAGTACTTC
CASRPTGVGSYEQYF
>TRBJ1-2|NA|NA|TRBV7-9
TGTGCCAGCAGCTCCTCGGCAGCTAACTATGGCTACACCTTC
CASSSSAANYGYTF
>TRBJ2-2|NA|NA|TRBV10-1
TGCGCCAGCAGTGAGTCGTTGAGGGGCGCGAACACCGGGGAGCTGTTTTTT
CASSESLRGANTGELFF
>TRBJ1-4|NA|NA|TRBV30
TGTGCCTGGAGTGTAGGGTCAACTAATGAAAAACTGTTTTTT
CAWSVGSTNEKLFF
>TRBJ1-4|NA|TRBD1|TRBV7-9
TGTGCCACTACGGGACAGCCTCGCGCTAATGAAAAACTGTTTTTT
CATTGQPRANEKLFF
>TRBJ2-1|NA|TRBD2|TRBV5-4
TGTGCCAGCAGCACAGCGGGGGGATCCTACAATGAGCAGTTCTTC
CASSTAGGSYNEQFF
>TRBJ2-7|NA|NA|TRBV23-1
TGCGCCAGCAGTCCAACGGCAGGGACCCGGGGCTTCGCGCAGTACTTC
CASSPTAGTRGFAQYF
>TRBJ2-5|NA|NA|TRBV29-1
TGCAGCGTTCACAGGGCAGGAGAGACCCAGTACTTC
CSVHRAGETQYF
>TRBJ2-2|NA|NA|TRBV30
TGTGCCTGGATACTTACGGATGGCACCGGGGAGCTGTTTTTT
CAWILTDGTGELFF
>TRBJ1-3|NA|TRBD1|TRBV5-5
TGTGCCAGCAGCCCGGACAGGGAACATTTT
CASSPDREHF
>TRBJ2-7|NA|TRBD1|TRBV6-1
TGTGCCAGCAGTGAAGGGGAATTTGACAGGGTCCCTTACGAGCAGTACTTC
CASSEGEFDRVPYEQYF
>TRBJ2-2|NA|TRBD1|TRBV7-7
TGTGCTAGCAGCGCGGACAGGGGAACCGGGGAGCTGTTTTTT
CASSADRGTGELFF
>TRBJ2-7|few|NA|TRBV29-1
TGCAGCGTTTCAACGGGGGATCACGAGCAGTACTTC
CSVSTGDHEQYF
>TRBJ1-1|NA|NA|TRBV11-3
TGTGCCAGCAGCTTCCAGGGATCGGACACTGAAGCTTTCTTT
CASSFQGSDTEAFF
>TRBJ1-1|NA|TRBD1|TRBV30
TGTGCCTGGGTACCGGGACAGGGACCTATGAACACTGAAGCTTTCTTT
CAWVPGQGPMNTEAFF
>TRBJ2-6|NA|NA|TRBV19
TGTGCCAGTAGTTACAGAGGGAAATCACAAAGTCGGGCCAACGTCCTGACTTTC
CASSYRGKSQSRANVLTF
>TRBJ2-7|NA|NA|TRBV7-2
TGTGCCAGCAGTTCTCAGGCCTACGAGCAGTACTTC
CASSSQAYEQYF
>TRBJ2-1|NA|TRBD2|TRBV10-3
TGTGCCATCAGTGGGGGAGGGAGTGAGCAGTTCTTC
CAISGGGSEQFF
>TRBJ2-1|NA|TRBD2|TRBV11-2
TGTGCCAGCAGTCCAACTAGCGGGAGGGTTGGAAATGAGCAGTTCTTC
CASSPTSGRVGNEQFF
>TRBJ1-2|NA|NA|TRBV30
TGTGCCTGGAGCGCGGACTATGGCTACACCTTC
CAWSADYGYTF
>TRBJ1-5|few|TRBD1|TRBV20-1
TGCAGTGCAAGACAGGGAGGGCCCCAGCATTTT
CSARQGGPQHF
>TRBJ2-1|NA|NA|TRBV9
TGTGCCCCTAAGTGGGGTAGGCCCTACAATGAGCAGTTCTTC
CAPKWGRPYNEQFF
>TRBJ2-5|NA|NA|TRBV29-1
TGCAGCGTTGGGGGGTTGGGCCAAGAGACCCAGTACTTC
CSVGGLGQETQYF
>TRBJ2-7|NA|TRBD2|TRBV14
TGTGCCAGCAGCCAAGATAGCGGGAGGTATTACGAGCAGTACTTC
CASSQDSGRYYEQYF
>TRBJ2-7|NA|NA|TRBV7-9
TGTGCCGATAGTCCAGACGGAGGCTATGAGCAGTACTTC
CADSPDGGYEQYF
>TRBJ2-3|NA|NA|TRBV1
TGCACCAGCAGCCAATCCCCGAGGCCCGCCGTCACTGCTAGCACAGATACGCAGTATTTT
CTSSQSPRPAVTASTDTQYF
>TRBJ2-5|NA|NA|TRBV6-1
TGTGCCAGCAGTGTTCACCCATTAACCTCCGAGAGGGGGACCCAGTACTTC
CASSVHPLTSERGTQYF
>TRBJ2-7|NA|NA|TRBV27
TGTGCCAGCAGAGATAGGGTCAAATCCTACGAGCAGTACTTC
CASRDRVKSYEQYF
>TRBJ1-2|NA|NA|TRBV6-6
TGTGCCAGCAGCCGCGGGTCGGCCTACCAGAACTATGGCTACACCTTC
CASSRGSAYQNYGYTF
>TRBJ2-2|large|NA|TRBV30
TGTGCCTCTCTGGGGGGTCCCGGGGACACCGGGGAGCTGTTTTTT
CASLGGPGDTGELFF
>TRBJ1-2|NA|NA|TRBV9
TGTGCCAGCAGCCTGACACGGCCCGGGGGCAGCGATGGCTACACCTTC
CASSLTRPGGSDGYTF
>TRBJ2-1|NA|TRBD2|TRBV6-1
TGTGCCAGCAGACTGACTAGCGGGAATACTGAGCAGTTCTTC
CASRLTSGNTEQFF
>TRBJ2-5|few|NA|TRBV18
TGTGCCAGCTCACAACGAACAGAAATAGCATACTTC
CASSQRTEIAYF
>TRBJ2-3|once|TRBD1|TRBV6-5
TGTGCCAGCAGTTACGGCAGGGGGAGCACAGATACGCAGTATTTT
CASSYGRGSTDTQYF
>TRBJ2-7|few|NA|TRBV7-8
TGTGCCAGCACACCATACGCGGGCGGTGGATACGAGCAGTACTTC
CASTPYAGGGYEQYF
>TRBJ1-1|NA|NA|TRBV6-5
TGTGCCAGCAGTTACGGGGTAGAGCTGAACACTGAAGCTTTCTTT
CASSYGVELNTEAFF
>TRBJ2-2|once|NA|TRBV18
TGTGCCACACGGGGGACAGCCGTAACCGGGGAGCTGTTTTTT
CATRGTAVTGELFF
>TRBJ2-5|once|NA|TRBV5-1
TGCGCCAGCAGCCAACAGGGGAGGGGAGAGACCCAGTACTTC
CASSQQGRGETQYF
>TRBJ1-5|NA|TRBD1|TRBV6-1
TGTGCCAGCAATCCGGGACAGGGTCGGCCCCAGCATTTT
CASNPGQGRPQHF
>TRBJ2-1|NA|TRBD1|TRBV7-6
TGTGCCAGCAGCTTAGGCGTGGGACAGGGAACCAATGAGCAGTTCTTC
CASSLGVGQGTNEQFF
>TRBJ2-5|few|TRBD2|TRBV4-1
TGCGCCAGCAGCCAAGATCGGTTGGCTAGCGGAGAAGAGACCCAGTACTTC
CASSQDRLASGEETQYF
>TRBJ2-2|NA|TRBD2|TRBV27
TGTGCCAGCAGTTTGGGACTAGCGGGATTCGGGGAGCTGTTTTTT
CASSLGLAGFGELFF
>TRBJ2-2|NA|NA|TRBV7-9
TGTGCCAGCAGCTTGGAAGGGGCCAGCGCCGGGGAGCTGTTTTTT
CASSLEGASAGELFF
>TRBJ1-2|NA|TRBD1|TRBV4-2
TGTGCCAGCAGCCAAGATCCGGGGACAGGGGTGTATGGCTACACCTTC
CASSQDPGTGVYGYTF
>TRBJ2-1|few|NA|TRBV4-1
TGCGCCAGCAGCCAAGAGGCCGGGAGTGTGAATGAGCAGTTCTTC
CASSQEAGSVNEQFF